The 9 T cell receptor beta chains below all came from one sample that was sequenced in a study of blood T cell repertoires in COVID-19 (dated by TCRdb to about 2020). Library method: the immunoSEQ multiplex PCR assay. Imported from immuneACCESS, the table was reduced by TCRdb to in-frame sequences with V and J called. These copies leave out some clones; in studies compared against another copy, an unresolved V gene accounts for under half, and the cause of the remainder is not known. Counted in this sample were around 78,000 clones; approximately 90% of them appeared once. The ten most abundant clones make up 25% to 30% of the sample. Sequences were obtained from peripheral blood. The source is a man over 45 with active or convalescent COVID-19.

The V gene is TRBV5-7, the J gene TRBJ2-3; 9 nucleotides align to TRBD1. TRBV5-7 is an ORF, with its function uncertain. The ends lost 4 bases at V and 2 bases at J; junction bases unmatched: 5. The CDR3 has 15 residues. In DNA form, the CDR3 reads TGTGCCAGCAGCCCCAGGGACAGGGACACAGATACGCAGTATTTT. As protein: CASSPRDRDTDTQYF.

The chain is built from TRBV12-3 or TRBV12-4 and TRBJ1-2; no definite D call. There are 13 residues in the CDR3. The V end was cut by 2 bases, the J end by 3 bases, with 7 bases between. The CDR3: CASSLNGDYGYTF. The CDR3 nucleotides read TGTGCCAGCAGTTTAAACGGGGACTATGGCTACACCTTC.

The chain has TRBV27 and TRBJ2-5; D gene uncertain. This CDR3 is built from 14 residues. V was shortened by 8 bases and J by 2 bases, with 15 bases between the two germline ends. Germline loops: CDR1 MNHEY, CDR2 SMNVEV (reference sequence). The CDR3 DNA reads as TGTGCCAGCCGGGTAAGCAGCGAACAAGAGACCCAGTACTTC. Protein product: CASRVSSEQETQYF.

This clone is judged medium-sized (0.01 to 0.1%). The CDR3 protein is CASSVETGGTGELFF. The CDR3 DNA reads as TGTGCCAGCAGCGTAGAGACAGGGGGAACCGGGGAGCTGTTTTTT. This rearrangement joins TRBV9 to TRBJ2-2; 9 bases agree with TRBD1. In germline, CDR1 is SGDLS, CDR2 YYNGEE. The ends lost 0 bases at V and 5 bases at J; junction bases unmatched: 2. The CDR3 consists of 15 residues.

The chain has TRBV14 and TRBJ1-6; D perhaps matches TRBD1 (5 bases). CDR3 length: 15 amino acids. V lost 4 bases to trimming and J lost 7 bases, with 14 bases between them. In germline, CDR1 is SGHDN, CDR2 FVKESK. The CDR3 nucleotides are TGTGCCAGCAGCCCCCTAGGAGGGGTGAATTCACCCCTCCACTTT. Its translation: CASSPLGGVNSPLHF.

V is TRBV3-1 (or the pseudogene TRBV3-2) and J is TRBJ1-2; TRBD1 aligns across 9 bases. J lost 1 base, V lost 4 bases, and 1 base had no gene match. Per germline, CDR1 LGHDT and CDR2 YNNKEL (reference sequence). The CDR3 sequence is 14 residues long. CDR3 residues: CASSRQGVNYGYTF. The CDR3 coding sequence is TGTGCCAGCAGCCGACAGGGGGTTAACTATGGCTACACCTTC.

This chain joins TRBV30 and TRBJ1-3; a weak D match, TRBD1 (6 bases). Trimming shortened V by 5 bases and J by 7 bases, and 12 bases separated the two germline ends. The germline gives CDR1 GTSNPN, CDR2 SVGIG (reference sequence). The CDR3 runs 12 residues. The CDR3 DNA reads TGTGCCTGGGCAACAGGGCCCAACACCATATATTTT. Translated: CAWATGPNTIYF.

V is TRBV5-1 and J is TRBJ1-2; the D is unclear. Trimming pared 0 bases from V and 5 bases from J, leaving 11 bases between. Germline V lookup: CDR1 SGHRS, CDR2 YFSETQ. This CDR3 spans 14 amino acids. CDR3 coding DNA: TGCGCCAGCAGCTTGGGAGACAAGATTTATGGCTACACCTTC. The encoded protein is CASSLGDKIYGYTF.

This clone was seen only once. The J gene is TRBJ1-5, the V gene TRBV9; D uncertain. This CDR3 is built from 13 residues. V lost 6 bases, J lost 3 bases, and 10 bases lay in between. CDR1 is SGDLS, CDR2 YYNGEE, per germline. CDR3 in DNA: TGTGCCAGCAACAAACCCCCCAATCAGCCCCAGCATTTT. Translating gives CASNKPPNQPQHF.